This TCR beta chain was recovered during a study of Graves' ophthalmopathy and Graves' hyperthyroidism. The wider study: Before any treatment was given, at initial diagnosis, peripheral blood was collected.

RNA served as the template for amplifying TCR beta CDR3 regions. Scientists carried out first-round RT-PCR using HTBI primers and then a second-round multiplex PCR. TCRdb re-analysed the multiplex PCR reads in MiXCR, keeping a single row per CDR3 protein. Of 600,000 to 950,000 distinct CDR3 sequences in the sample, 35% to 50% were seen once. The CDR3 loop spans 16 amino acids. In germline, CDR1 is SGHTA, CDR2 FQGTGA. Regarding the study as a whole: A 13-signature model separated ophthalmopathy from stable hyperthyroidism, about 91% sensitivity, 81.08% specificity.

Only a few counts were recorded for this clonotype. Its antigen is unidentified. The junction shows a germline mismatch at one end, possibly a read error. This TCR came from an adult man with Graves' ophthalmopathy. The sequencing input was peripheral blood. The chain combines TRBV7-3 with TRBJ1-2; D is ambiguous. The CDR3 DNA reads TGCGCCAGCAGCCAAGTGTTGAAGGAAAACTGGTATGGCTACACCTTC. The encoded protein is CASSQVLKENWYGYTF.